Listed below are T cell receptor beta chains from one sample, sequenced in a study of CD8 T cells in ankylosing spondylitis. TCRdb re-analysed the 5' RACE reads in MiXCR, keeping a single row per CDR3 protein. The sample carries roughly 190,000 distinct CDR3 sequences, 9.5% to 15% recorded once. The sequencing input was blood, either unsorted or a sorted T cell fraction (not recorded which). These receptors were collected from a male donor with ankylosing spondylitis or in good health (not recorded which). CDR3s include the opening cysteine and the closing phenylalanine or tryptophan. The order of the fields is J gene, clone size, D gene, V gene, CDR3 protein, CDR3 DNA. D genes are given only for firm matches. Clone sizes are given selectively: once, few, many, or a class where the clone is expanded.

TRBJ2-2 few TRBD2 TRBV30 CAWRLAGAGELFF TGTGCCTGGAGACTAGCGGGAGCCGGGGAGCTGTTTTTT
TRBJ2-5 - - TRBV19 CASSIVPGDIEYF TGTGCCAGTAGTATAGTTCCTGGCGATATAGAGTACTTC
TRBJ2-3 many TRBD1 TRBV2 CASSDRGLGTDTQYF TGTGCCAGCAGTGACAGGGGGCTGGGCACAGATACGCAGTATTTT
TRBJ2-5 few TRBD1 TRBV7-9 CASSPQLDRGIQETQYF TGTGCCAGCAGCCCCCAGCTGGACAGGGGGATTCAAGAGACCCAGTACTTC
TRBJ1-4 few - TRBV4-1 CASSHTQGNEKLFF TGCGCCAGCAGCCATACACAGGGAAATGAAAAACTGTTTTTT
TRBJ2-1 - - TRBV11-1 CASSLDGGWNEQFF TGTGCCAGCAGCTTAGACGGAGGGTGGAATGAGCAGTTCTTC
TRBJ1-2 - - TRBV16 CASSQWKVESGSYGYTF TGTGCCAGCAGCCAATGGAAGGTCGAGTCGGGGAGCTATGGCTACACCTTC
TRBJ2-1 - - TRBV14 CASSPWPIRTISYNEQFF TGTGCCAGCAGCCCCTGGCCCATACGGACCATCTCCTACAATGAGCAGTTCTTC
TRBJ2-3 - - TRBV6-1 CASSEVPGWGFTDTQYF TGTGCCAGCAGTGAAGTCCCGGGTTGGGGCTTCACAGATACGCAGTATTTT
TRBJ2-5 few TRBD1 TRBV5-1 CASSSGQGFGTQYF TGCGCCAGCAGCTCGGGACAGGGGTTTGGGACCCAGTACTTC
TRBJ2-1 few TRBD2 TRBV3-1 CASSHVSGRAYNEQFF TGTGCCAGCAGCCATGTTAGCGGGAGGGCCTACAATGAGCAGTTCTTC
TRBJ2-1 many - TRBV6-1 CASSPDELAISYNEQFF TGTGCCAGCAGTCCCGATGAGCTAGCGATCTCCTACAATGAGCAGTTCTTC
TRBJ2-7 many - TRBV27 CASSLSWPYEQYF TGTGCCAGCAGTTTAAGCTGGCCCTACGAGCAGTACTTC
TRBJ1-1 - TRBD1 TRBV10-3 CAISERDRGGTEAFF TGTGCCATCAGTGAGAGGGACAGGGGAGGTACTGAAGCTTTCTTT
TRBJ1-1 few - TRBV7-9 CASSPGPTNTEAFF TGTGCCAGCAGCCCTGGACCTACGAACACTGAAGCTTTCTTT
TRBJ2-1 many TRBD2 TRBV4-2 CASDHFGTSGDEQFF TGTGCCAGCGACCATTTCGGGACTAGCGGCGATGAGCAGTTCTTC
TRBJ1-5 many - TRBV7-2 CASSPGTFQPQHF TGTGCCAGCAGCCCCGGGACTTTCCAGCCCCAGCATTTT
TRBJ2-6 - TRBD1 TRBV9 CASSARDSLLSGANVLTF TGTGCCAGCAGCGCCCGGGACAGCCTCCTCTCTGGGGCCAACGTCCTGACTTTC
TRBJ2-7 - - TRBV5-5 CASSPEAGSLSSYEQYF TGTGCCAGCAGCCCTGAAGCCGGGTCCTTGAGCTCCTACGAGCAGTACTTC
TRBJ2-2 few TRBD2 TRBV27 CASRSHPGLAGNGELFF TGTGCCAGCAGGTCACACCCGGGACTAGCGGGTAATGGGGAGCTGTTTTTT
TRBJ2-1 - TRBD2 TRBV7-9 CASSLLAGVGYNEQFF TGTGCCAGCAGCTTATTGGCGGGAGTTGGTTACAATGAGCAGTTCTTC
TRBJ2-1 few TRBD2 TRBV4-1 CASSQEGEGEQFF TGCGCCAGCAGCCAAGAAGGGGAGGGTGAGCAGTTCTTC
TRBJ2-1 - - TRBV30 CAWSGVHNEQFF TGTGCCTGGAGTGGAGTACACAATGAGCAGTTCTTC
TRBJ2-1 many - TRBV4-1 CASSQVATYNEQFF TGCGCCAGCAGCCAAGTGGCCACCTACAATGAGCAGTTCTTC
TRBJ2-1 few TRBD2 TRBV5-1 CASSLTSGGAFSSYNEQFF TGCGCCAGCAGCCTGACTAGCGGGGGGGCCTTCAGCTCCTACAATGAGCAGTTCTTC
TRBJ1-1 few TRBD1 TRBV5-6 CASSLDRGINTEAFF TGTGCCAGCAGCTTGGACAGGGGGATTAACACTGAAGCTTTCTTT
TRBJ2-7 few - TRBV11-3 CASSAGRDYEQYF TGTGCCAGCAGCGCCGGACGGGACTACGAGCAGTACTTC
TRBJ2-5 - - TRBV12-3/TRBV12-4 CASTLGAGVGETQYF TGTGCCAGCACCTTGGGGGCGGGAGTAGGAGAGACCCAGTACTTC
TRBJ2-3 - - TRBV5-8 CASSLGDFTSTDTQYF TGTGCCAGCAGCTTGGGGGACTTCACTAGCACAGATACGCAGTATTTT
TRBJ2-3 many TRBD2 TRBV4-1 CASSQGGLAGTDTQYF TGCGCCAGCAGCCAAGGAGGGCTAGCGGGCACAGATACGCAGTATTTT
TRBJ2-5 few - TRBV6-6 CASSGGVKETQYF TGTGCCAGCAGTGGGGGAGTAAAAGAGACCCAGTACTTC
TRBJ2-7 - TRBD1 TRBV10-2 CASSGGTGSYEQYF TGCGCCAGCAGTGGGGGGACAGGCTCATACGAGCAGTACTTC
TRBJ1-5 few - TRBV2 CASSEGWGDQPQHF TGTGCCAGCAGTGAGGGATGGGGAGATCAGCCCCAGCATTTT
TRBJ2-1 many TRBD1 TRBV5-5 CASSLARGPYNEQFF TGTGCCAGCAGCTTGGCCAGGGGGCCCTACAATGAGCAGTTCTTC
TRBJ1-2 few - TRBV4-2 CASSPDRQGWYGYTF TGTGCCAGCAGCCCTGACCGTCAGGGGTGGTATGGCTACACCTTC
TRBJ2-7 - - TRBV27 CASSPTSYPAYEQYF TGTGCCAGCAGTCCCACTAGTTATCCGGCCTACGAGCAGTACTTC
TRBJ1-5 few TRBD1 TRBV6-1 CASTGGGQPQHF TGTGCCAGCACAGGGGGCGGTCAGCCCCAGCATTTT
TRBJ2-1 - - TRBV5-1 CASSLGSLPSEQFF TGCGCCAGCAGCTTGGGGTCTCTCCCGTCCGAGCAGTTCTTC
TRBJ2-7 many - TRBV12-3/TRBV12-4 CASSLAPGGHSYEQYF TGTGCCAGCAGTTTAGCCCCAGGAGGGCACTCCTACGAGCAGTACTTC
TRBJ1-1 - - TRBV6-1 CASRPPTGMNTEAFF TGTGCCAGCAGACCTCCTACAGGGATGAACACTGAAGCTTTCTTT
TRBJ2-5 few TRBD1 TRBV10-2 CASSWTGPSQETQYF TGCGCCAGCAGTTGGACAGGGCCCTCTCAAGAGACCCAGTACTTC
TRBJ1-3 few - TRBV10-3 CAISPEGLSGNTIYF TGTGCCATCAGTCCGGAGGGCCTCTCTGGAAACACCATATATTTT
TRBJ2-5 - TRBD1 TRBV5-1 CASSPGQGVETQYF TGCGCCAGCAGCCCGGGACAGGGGGTAGAGACCCAGTACTTC
TRBJ2-1 - - TRBV4-2 CASSQDWGLSFREDEQFF TGTGCCAGCAGCCAAGATTGGGGGCTCTCTTTTCGGGAGGATGAGCAGTTCTTC
TRBJ2-5 - TRBD1 TRBV29-1 CSVLGDRDQETQYF TGCAGCGTTCTGGGAGACAGGGACCAAGAGACCCAGTACTTC
TRBJ2-7 few TRBD2 TRBV4-1 CASSLGLAGPYEQYF TGCGCCAGCAGCTTGGGACTAGCGGGGCCATACGAGCAGTACTTC
TRBJ2-7 few - TRBV7-9 CASSLGVGADYEQYF TGTGCCAGCAGCTTAGGAGTGGGGGCAGACTACGAGCAGTACTTC
TRBJ2-1 few - TRBV27 CASSSPPDWAGYNEQFF TGTGCCAGCAGTTCGCCTCCGGACTGGGCGGGGTACAATGAGCAGTTCTTC
TRBJ2-3 - - TRBV2 CASVASYTQYF TGTGCCAGTGTGGCCTCCTATACGCAGTATTTT
TRBJ2-7 - - TRBV4-1 CASSHSDTFSYEQYF TGCGCCAGCAGCCACTCTGACACCTTCTCCTACGAGCAGTACTTC
TRBJ2-1 many - TRBV12-3/TRBV12-4 CAEGYPGNEQFF TGTGCCGAGGGATACCCTGGGAATGAGCAGTTCTTC
TRBJ2-1 few - TRBV2 CASSEVKGLTYNEQFF TGTGCCAGCAGTGAAGTAAAAGGGCTGACCTACAATGAGCAGTTCTTC
TRBJ1-2 many - TRBV5-1 CASSLGRGYGYTF TGCGCCAGCAGCTTGGGTCGGGGCTATGGCTACACCTTC